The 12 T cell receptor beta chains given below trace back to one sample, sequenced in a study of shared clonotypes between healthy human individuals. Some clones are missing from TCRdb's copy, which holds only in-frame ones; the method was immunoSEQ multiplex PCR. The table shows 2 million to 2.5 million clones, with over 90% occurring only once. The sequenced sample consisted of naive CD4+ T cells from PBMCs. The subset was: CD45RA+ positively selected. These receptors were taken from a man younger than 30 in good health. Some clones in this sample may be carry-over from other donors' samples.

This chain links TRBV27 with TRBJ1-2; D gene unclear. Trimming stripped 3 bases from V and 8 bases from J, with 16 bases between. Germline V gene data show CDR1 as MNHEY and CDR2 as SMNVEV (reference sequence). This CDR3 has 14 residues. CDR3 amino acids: CASSFGDSRAGYTF. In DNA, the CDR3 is TGTGCCAGCAGTTTCGGAGACTCCCGGGCCGGCTACACCTTC.

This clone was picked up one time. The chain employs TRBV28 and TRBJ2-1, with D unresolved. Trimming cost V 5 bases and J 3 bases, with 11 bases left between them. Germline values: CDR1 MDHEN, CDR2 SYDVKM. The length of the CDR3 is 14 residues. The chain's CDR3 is CASSRARSYNEQFF. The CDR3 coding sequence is TGTGCCAGCAGTCGCGCACGGAGCTACAATGAGCAGTTCTTC.

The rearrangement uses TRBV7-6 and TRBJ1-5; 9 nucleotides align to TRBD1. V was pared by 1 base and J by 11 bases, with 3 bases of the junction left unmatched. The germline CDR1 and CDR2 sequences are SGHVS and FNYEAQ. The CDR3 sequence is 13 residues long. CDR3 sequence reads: CASSLEQGATQHF. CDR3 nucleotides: TGTGCCAGCAGCTTAGAACAGGGGGCGACCCAGCATTTT.

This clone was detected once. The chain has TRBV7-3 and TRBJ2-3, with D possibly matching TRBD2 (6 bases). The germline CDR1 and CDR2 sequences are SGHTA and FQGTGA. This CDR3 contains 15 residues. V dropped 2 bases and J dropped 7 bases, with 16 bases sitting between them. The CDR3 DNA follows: TGTGCCAGCAGCTTACTCGGGAGCTGGAAAAATACGCAGTATTTT. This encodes CASSLLGSWKNTQYF.

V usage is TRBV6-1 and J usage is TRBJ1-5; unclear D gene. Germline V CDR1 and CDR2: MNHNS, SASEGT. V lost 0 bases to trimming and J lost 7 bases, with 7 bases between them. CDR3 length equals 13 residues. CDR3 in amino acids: CASSEARRQPQHF. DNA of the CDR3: TGTGCCAGCAGTGAAGCCCGAAGACAGCCCCAGCATTTT.

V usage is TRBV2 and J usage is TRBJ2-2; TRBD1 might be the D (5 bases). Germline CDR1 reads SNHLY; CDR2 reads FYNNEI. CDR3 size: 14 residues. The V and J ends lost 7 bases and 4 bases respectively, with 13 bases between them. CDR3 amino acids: CASKIRQFTGELFF. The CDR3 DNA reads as TGTGCCAGCAAAATTCGACAGTTCACCGGGGAGCTGTTTTTT.

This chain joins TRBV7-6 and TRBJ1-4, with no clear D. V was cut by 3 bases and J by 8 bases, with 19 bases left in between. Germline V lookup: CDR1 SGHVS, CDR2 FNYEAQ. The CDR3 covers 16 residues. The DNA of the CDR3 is TGTGCCAGCAGCTTTACTTCAAGAGTCAATAACGAAAAACTGTTTTTT. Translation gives CASSFTSRVNNEKLFF.

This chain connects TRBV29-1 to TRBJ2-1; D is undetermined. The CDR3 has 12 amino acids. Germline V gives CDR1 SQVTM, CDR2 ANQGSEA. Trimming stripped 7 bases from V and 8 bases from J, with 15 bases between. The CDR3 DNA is TGCAGCGCTGGCGCCGCTACAGATGAGCAGTTCTTC. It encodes CSAGAATDEQFF.

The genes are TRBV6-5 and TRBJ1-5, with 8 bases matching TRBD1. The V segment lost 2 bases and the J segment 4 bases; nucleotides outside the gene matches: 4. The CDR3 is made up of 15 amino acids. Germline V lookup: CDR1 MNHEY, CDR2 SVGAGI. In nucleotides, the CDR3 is TGTGCCAGCAGTTACAGACAGGGGCGAAATCAGCCCCAGCATTTT. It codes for CASSYRQGRNQPQHF.

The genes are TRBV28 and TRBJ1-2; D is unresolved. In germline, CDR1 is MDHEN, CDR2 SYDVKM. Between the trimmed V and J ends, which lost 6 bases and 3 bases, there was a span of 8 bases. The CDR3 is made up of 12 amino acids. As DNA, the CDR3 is TGTGCCAGCAGGTTGACGGACTATGGCTACACCTTC. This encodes CASRLTDYGYTF.

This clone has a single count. CDR3 amino acids: CASSIREQVNYGYTF. The CDR3 region has the DNA TGTGCCAGCAGCATACGAGAACAGGTTAACTATGGCTACACCTTC. V and J are TRBV7-8 and TRBJ1-2; D is perhaps TRBD1 (5 bases). Between the trimmed V and J ends, which lost 5 bases and 1 base, there was a span of 14 bases. The CDR3 spans 15 residues. The germline V gene has CDR1 SGHVS and CDR2 FQNEAQ.

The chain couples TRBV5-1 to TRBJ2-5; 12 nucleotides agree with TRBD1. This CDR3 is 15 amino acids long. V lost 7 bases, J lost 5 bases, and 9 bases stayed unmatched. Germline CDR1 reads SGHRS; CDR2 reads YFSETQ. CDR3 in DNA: TGCGCCAGCGCCCCGGGACAGGGGGCTGGGGAGACCCAGTACTTC. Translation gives CASAPGQGAGETQYF. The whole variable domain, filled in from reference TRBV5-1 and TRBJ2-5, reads KAGVTQTPRYLIKTRGQQVTLSCSPISGHRSVSWYQQTPGQGLQFLFEYFSETQRNKGNFPGRFSGRQFSNSRSEMNVSTLELGDSALYLCASAPGQGAGETQYFGPGTRLLVL.